These T cell receptor beta chains were read from a single sample in a study of blood T cell repertoires in COVID-19. TCRdb's copy holds only in-frame clones and misses some; the assay was immunoSEQ multiplex PCR. Of about 120,000 clones in the sample, roughly four fifths were seen once. Sequencing was carried out using peripheral blood. These TCRs come from a human donor in a cohort sampled during active COVID-19. Both conserved end residues are part of each CDR3. Fields, in order: V gene, CDR3 length, clone size, J gene, D gene, CDR3 protein, CDR3 DNA. A D gene is named only where the DNA matches it firmly. Expanded clones get a size class; other rows say once, few or many, or leave the size out.

V: TRBV5-1
length: 16
size: NA
J: TRBJ2-3
D: TRBD1
CDR3: CASSLTTGGSTDTQYF
DNA: TGCGCCAGCAGCTTGACTACAGGGGGGAGCACAGATACGCAGTATTTT

V: TRBV19
length: 15
size: NA
J: TRBJ1-1
D: TRBD1
CDR3: CASRVDRDRDTEAFF
DNA: TGTGCCAGTAGGGTCGACAGGGACCGAGACACTGAAGCTTTCTTT

V: TRBV4-3
length: 15
size: NA
J: TRBJ2-3
D: TRBD1
CDR3: CASSLGQGETDTQYF
DNA: TGCGCCAGCAGCCTGGGACAGGGTGAGACAGATACGCAGTATTTT

V: TRBV5-8
length: 15
size: NA
J: TRBJ1-2
D: NA
CDR3: CASSLSTGGNYGYTF
DNA: TGTGCCAGCAGCTTGTCGACAGGCGGTAACTATGGCTACACCTTC

V: TRBV7-2
length: 17
size: few
J: TRBJ2-6
D: TRBD1
CDR3: CASSDRGLAGGANVLTF
DNA: TGTGCCAGCAGCGACAGGGGGCTCGCCGGTGGGGCCAACGTCCTGACTTTC

V: TRBV2
length: 15
size: NA
J: TRBJ1-6
D: NA
CDR3: CASRARQDYNSPLHF
DNA: TGTGCCAGCAGAGCACGACAGGACTATAATTCACCCCTCCACTTT

V: TRBV7-2
length: 16
size: NA
J: TRBJ1-1
D: NA
CDR3: CASSFRVGNPNTEAFF
DNA: TGTGCCAGCAGCTTTAGGGTCGGGAACCCGAACACTGAAGCTTTCTTT

V: TRBV18
length: 15
size: NA
J: TRBJ1-5
D: TRBD1
CDR3: CASSGTGGMVQPQHF
DNA: TGTGCCAGCTCAGGGACAGGGGGCATGGTTCAGCCCCAGCATTTT

V: TRBV11-3
length: 15
size: NA
J: TRBJ1-1
D: TRBD1
CDR3: CASRSTGTVNTEAFF
DNA: TGTGCCAGCAGATCCACCGGGACAGTGAACACTGAAGCTTTCTTT

V: TRBV5-1
length: 14
size: once
J: TRBJ2-1
D: TRBD1
CDR3: CASSLGRRGQEQFF
DNA: TGCGCCAGCAGCTTGGGGCGTAGGGGACAGGAGCAGTTCTTC

V: TRBV4-3
length: 16
size: NA
J: TRBJ2-7
D: TRBD2
CDR3: CASSQEGGGTPYEQYF
DNA: TGCGCCAGCAGCCAAGAGGGGGGGGGTACCCCCTACGAGCAGTACTTC

V: TRBV25-1
length: 15
size: NA
J: TRBJ2-5
D: TRBD1
CDR3: CASSELDRAQETQYF
DNA: TGTGCCAGCAGTGAACTCGACAGGGCCCAAGAGACCCAGTACTTC

V: TRBV6-2/TRBV6-3
length: 15
size: NA
J: TRBJ2-1
D: NA
CDR3: CASSYQGGANNEQFF
DNA: TGTGCCAGCAGTTACCAAGGGGGGGCCAACAATGAGCAGTTCTTC

V: TRBV13
length: 15
size: NA
J: TRBJ2-4
D: NA
CDR3: CASTPKNGNGDIQYF
DNA: TGTGCCAGCACTCCCAAGAATGGAAACGGGGACATTCAGTACTTC

V: TRBV29-1
length: 15
size: NA
J: TRBJ2-6
D: NA
CDR3: CSVEGDTSGANVLTF
DNA: TGCAGCGTTGAAGGGGACACCTCTGGGGCCAACGTCCTGACTTTC

V: TRBV29-1
length: 16
size: once
J: TRBJ1-2
D: TRBD1
CDR3: CSVDPWTGGDNYGYTF
DNA: TGCAGCGTTGACCCGTGGACAGGGGGGGACAACTATGGCTACACCTTC

V: TRBV4-2
length: 16
size: NA
J: TRBJ1-1
D: TRBD1
CDR3: CASSPAVPRGLPEAFF
DNA: TGTGCCAGCAGCCCCGCCGTCCCCAGGGGGCTTCCTGAAGCTTTCTTT

V: TRBV6-2/TRBV6-3
length: 15
size: NA
J: TRBJ1-5
D: NA
CDR3: CASSYGGSGNQPQHF
DNA: TGTGCCAGCAGTTACGGGGGCTCAGGCAATCAGCCCCAGCATTTT

V: TRBV5-1
length: 16
size: NA
J: TRBJ1-4
D: TRBD1
CDR3: CASRRDRGLTNEKLFF
DNA: TGCGCCAGCAGGAGGGACAGGGGGCTAACTAATGAAAAACTGTTTTTT